In its sample, the clone carrying this TCR beta chain was seen once. Germline V CDR1 and CDR2: SNHLY, FYNNEI. The CDR3 is 16 residues long. With 4 bases clipped from V and 6 bases from J, the junction kept 9 bases outside the gene matches. Participants, about 18 to 89 years old, spanned around 25 US areas. Participants' reported clinical history set cohort assignment. This entry comes from a study of blood T cell repertoires in COVID-19. Study context: Samples taken during acute and convalescent COVID-19 were collected in the United States, Italy and Spain. PBMCs, B-cell-depleted T cells, or T cells were the source of the cDNA or gDNA that made up the material.

TCRdb keeps only in-frame clones here, not all; method: immunoSEQ multiplex PCR. The sample has some 300,000 clones, just under 90% seen once. The receptor comes from a woman aged 45 to 65 who had been exposed to COVID-19. The chain uses TRBV2 and TRBJ2-1, with 10 positions matching TRBD1. Sample: PBMCs or T cells enriched from blood (not recorded which). CDR3 nucleotides: TGTGCCAGCAGTGGGCTCGGTGGACAGGGGGGCAATGAGCAGTTCTTC. Its protein is CASSGLGGQGGNEQFF.